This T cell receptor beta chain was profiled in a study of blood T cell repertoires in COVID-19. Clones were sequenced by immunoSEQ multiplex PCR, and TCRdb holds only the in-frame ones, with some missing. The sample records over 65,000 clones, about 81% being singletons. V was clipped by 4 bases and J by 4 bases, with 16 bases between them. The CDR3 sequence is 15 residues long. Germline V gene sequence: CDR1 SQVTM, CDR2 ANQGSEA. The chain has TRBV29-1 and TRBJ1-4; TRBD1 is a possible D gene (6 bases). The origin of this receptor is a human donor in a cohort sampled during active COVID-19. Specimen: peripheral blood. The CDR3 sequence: CSVAADQGINEKLFF. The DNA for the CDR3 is TGCAGCGTTGCGGCTGATCAGGGGATTAATGAAAAACTGTTTTTT.